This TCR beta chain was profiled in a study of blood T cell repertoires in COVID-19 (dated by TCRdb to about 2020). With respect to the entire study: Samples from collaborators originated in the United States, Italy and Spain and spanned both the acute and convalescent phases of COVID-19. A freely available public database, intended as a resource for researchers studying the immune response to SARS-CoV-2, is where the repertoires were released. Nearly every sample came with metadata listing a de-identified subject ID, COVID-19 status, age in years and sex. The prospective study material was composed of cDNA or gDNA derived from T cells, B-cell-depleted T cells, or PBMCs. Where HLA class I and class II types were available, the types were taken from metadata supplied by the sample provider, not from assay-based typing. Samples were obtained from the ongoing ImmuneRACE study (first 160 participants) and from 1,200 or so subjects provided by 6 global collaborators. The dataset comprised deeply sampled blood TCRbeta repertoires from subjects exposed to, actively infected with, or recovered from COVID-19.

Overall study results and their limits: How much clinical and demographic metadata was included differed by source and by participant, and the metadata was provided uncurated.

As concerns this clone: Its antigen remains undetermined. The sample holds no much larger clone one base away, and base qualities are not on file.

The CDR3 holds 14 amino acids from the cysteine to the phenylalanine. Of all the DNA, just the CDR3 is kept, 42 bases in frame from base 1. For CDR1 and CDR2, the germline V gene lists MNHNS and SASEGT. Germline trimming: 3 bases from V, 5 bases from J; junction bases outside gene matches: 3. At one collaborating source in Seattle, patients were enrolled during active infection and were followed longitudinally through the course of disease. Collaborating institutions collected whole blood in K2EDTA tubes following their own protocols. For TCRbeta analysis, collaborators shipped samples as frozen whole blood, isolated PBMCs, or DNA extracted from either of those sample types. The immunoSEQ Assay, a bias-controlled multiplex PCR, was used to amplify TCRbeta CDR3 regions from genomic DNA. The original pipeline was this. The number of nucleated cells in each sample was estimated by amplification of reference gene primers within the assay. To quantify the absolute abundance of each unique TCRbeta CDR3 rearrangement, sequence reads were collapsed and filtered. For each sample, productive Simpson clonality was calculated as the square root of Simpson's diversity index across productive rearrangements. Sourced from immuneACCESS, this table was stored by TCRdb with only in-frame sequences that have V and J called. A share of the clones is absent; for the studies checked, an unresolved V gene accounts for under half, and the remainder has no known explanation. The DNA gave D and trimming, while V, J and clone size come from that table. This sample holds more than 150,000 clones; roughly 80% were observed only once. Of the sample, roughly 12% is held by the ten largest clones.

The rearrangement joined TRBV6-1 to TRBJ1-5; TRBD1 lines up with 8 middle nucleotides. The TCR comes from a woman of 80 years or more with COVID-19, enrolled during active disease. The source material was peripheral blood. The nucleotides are TGTGCCAGCAGTGAGCAGGGGGCTCATCAGCCCCAGCATTTT. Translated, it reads CASSEQGAHQPQHF.